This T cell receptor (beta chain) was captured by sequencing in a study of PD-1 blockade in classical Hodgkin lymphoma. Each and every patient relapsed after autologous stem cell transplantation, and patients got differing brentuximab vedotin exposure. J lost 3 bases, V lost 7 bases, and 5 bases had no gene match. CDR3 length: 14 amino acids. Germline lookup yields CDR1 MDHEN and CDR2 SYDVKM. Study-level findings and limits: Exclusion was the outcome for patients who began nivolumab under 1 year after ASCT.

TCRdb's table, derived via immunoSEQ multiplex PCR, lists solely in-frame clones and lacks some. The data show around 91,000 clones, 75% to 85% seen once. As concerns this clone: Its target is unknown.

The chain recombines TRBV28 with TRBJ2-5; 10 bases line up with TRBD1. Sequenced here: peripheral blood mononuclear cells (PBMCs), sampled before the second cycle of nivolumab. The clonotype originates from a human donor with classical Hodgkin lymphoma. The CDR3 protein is CASTLGTGEETQYF. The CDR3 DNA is TGTGCCAGCACCCTAGGGACAGGGGAAGAGACCCAGTACTTC.